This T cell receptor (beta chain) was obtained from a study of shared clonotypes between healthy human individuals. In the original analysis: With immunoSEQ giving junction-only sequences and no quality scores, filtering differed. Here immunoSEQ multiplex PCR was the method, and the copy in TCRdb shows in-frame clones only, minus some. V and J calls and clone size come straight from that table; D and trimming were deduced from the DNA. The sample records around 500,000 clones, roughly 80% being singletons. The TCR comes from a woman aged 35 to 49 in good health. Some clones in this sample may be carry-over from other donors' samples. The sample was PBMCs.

CDR3: CASSPPGRVENTIYF. In DNA, the CDR3 is TGTGCCAGCTCACCTCCGGGACGGGTGGAAAACACCATATATTTT. The chain couples TRBV18 to TRBJ1-3; a possible D gene is TRBD1 (5 bases). CDR3 size: 15 residues. Trimming shortened V by 3 bases and J by 6 bases, and 15 bases separated the two germline ends. Germline CDR1 reads KGHSH; CDR2 reads LQKENI. Complete variable domain (other parts from reference TRBV18 and TRBJ1-3): NAGVMQNPRHLVRRRGQEARLRCSPMKGHSHVYWYRQLPEEGLKFMVYLQKENIIDESGMPKERFSAEFPKEGPSILRIQQVVRGDSAAYFCASSPPGRVENTIYFGEGSWLTVV.